Below, one TCR beta chain is given with its context. The specificity of this receptor is unknown. No clone much larger than this one lies a single base away; base qualities are absent. The CDR3, cysteine through phenylalanine, is 14 amino acids long. This entry keeps only the CDR3 DNA: 42 bases, framed from base 1. In the germline V gene, CDR1 corresponds to SGHDT and CDR2 to YYEEEE. Trimming removed 0 bases from V and 8 bases from J, leaving 12 bases between the germline ends. To identify antigen-specific CD4+ T cell clonotypes by their expansion, the ViraFEST assay first stimulated PBMC with viral peptide pools and then applied TCR sequencing. After around 10 days of culture, CD4+ T cells were isolated with the EasySep CD4+ T cell isolation kit. Healthy vaccine recipients had no prior SARS-CoV-2 infection, confirmed by negative nucleocapsid antibodies before and after vaccination. Approximately 2 million PBMC per well were cultured with about 10 ug/ml peptides in IMDM containing about 5% human AB serum, approximately 9.1 IU/ml IL-2 and gentamicin. Half of the culture medium was replaced with fresh IL-2-containing medium on days 3 and 7. Unless noted otherwise, every peptide stimulation condition was grown in triplicate wells. Using Ficoll-Paque Plus gradient centrifugation, PBMC were separated from whole blood and then either used fresh or cryopreserved at -140C. The spike proteins of SARS-CoV-2 and of the common cold coronaviruses HCoV-NL63, HCoV-OC43 and HCoV-229E were spanned by overlapping peptide pools. The QIAamp micro DNA kit was used to extract genomic DNA from the cultured CD4+ T cells.

Libraries were constructed by the immunoSEQ multiplex PCR assay. DNA from the cultured, isolated CD4+ T cells was subjected to TCR beta CDR3 sequencing. As for the original processing: The analysis removed non-productive TCR sequences, trimmed reads to the CDR3 region, and retained only CDR3s that were 7 or more amino acids long. Antigen-specific clonotypes were identified with the MANAFEST web app by comparing expansion in peptide wells against reference cultures. To count as positive, a clone had to show expansion at FDR<0.05 compared with the reference and with all other wells, an odds ratio above 5, and a frequency above 0.1% in two replicate wells. A clonotype was called cross-reactive if it was significantly expanded both in SARS-CoV-2 spike wells and in at least one common cold coronavirus spike condition. CDR3 similarity was assessed by Levenshtein distance with the stringdist R package, and unrooted trees were built with ape in R 3.6.1. In its TCRdb copy, this immuneACCESS table keeps in-frame sequences only and misses some clones. Where compared with another copy, unresolved V genes explain less than half of these, and the others have no known cause. V and J calls and clone size are given by that table; D and trimming were obtained from the DNA. The sample data list about 28,000 clones, and about four fifths of these were observed just once. Around 30% of the sample belongs to the ten largest clones.

The data belong to a study of vaccination effects on CD4 cells after COVID-19 (dated by TCRdb to between 2022 and 2023). Regarding the study in general: Each participant received two doses of an mRNA SARS-CoV-2 vaccine, either BNT162b2 or mRNA-1273. In both COVID-19 convalescent patients and infection-naive vaccine recipients, the study compared SARS-CoV-2 spike-specific CD4+ TCR repertoires from before mRNA vaccination with those from after it. A total of over nine COVID-19 convalescent patients and several SARS-CoV-2-naive healthy vaccine recipients were included in the full study. In the study, cultures from other donors were sequenced using the Oncomine TCR Beta short-read assay on an Illumina iSeq 100.

Overall study results and their limits: Clones induced by infection and clones induced by vaccination both contracted markedly at late timepoints after vaccination, which fits with T cell responses waning over time. The study was limited by a small number of convalescent patients, and early post-infection timepoints were lacking. Among healthy vaccine recipients, nearly all vaccine-induced clones were SARS-CoV-2 mono-reactive, and only 1 of 255 was cross-reactive with common cold coronaviruses.

This chain is built from TRBV5-6 and TRBJ2-1; a weak D assignment points to TRBD1 (6 bases agree). This clonotype originated in a human donor who received a COVID-19 vaccine. The sequenced sample was CD4+ T cells from PBMCs cultured with SARS-CoV-2 spike peptides, obtained before COVID-19 vaccination. Read against the paper, the sample's cell subset or site label means: SARS-CoV-2 spike overlapping peptide pool stimulation. The CDR3 has the sequence CASSLAGSGDEQFF. The sequenced DNA is TGTGCCAGCAGCTTGGCGGGGTCAGGGGATGAGCAGTTCTTC.